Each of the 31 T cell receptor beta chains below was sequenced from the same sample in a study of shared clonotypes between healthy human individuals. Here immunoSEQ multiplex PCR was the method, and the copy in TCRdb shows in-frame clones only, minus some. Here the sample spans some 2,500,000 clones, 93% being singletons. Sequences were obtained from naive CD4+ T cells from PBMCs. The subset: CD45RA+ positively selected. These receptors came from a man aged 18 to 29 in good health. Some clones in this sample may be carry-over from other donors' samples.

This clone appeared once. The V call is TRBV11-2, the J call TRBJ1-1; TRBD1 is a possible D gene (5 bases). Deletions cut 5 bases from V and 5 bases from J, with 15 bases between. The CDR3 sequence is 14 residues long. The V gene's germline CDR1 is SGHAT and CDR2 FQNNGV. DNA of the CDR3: TGTGCCAGCAGCGTATTACAGCAGGGAACTGAAGCTTTCTTT. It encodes CASSVLQQGTEAFF. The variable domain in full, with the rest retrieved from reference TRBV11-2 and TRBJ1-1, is EAGVAQSPRYKIIEKRQSVAFWCNPISGHATLYWYQQILGQGPKLLIQFQNNGVVDDSQLPKDRFSAERLKGVDSTLKIQPAKLEDSAVYLCASSVLQQGTEAFFGQGTRLTVV.

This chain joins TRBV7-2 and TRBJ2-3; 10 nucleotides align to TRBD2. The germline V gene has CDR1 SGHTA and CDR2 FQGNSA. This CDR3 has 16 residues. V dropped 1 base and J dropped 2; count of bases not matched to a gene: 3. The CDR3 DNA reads TGTGCCAGCAGCTTAGAGGGGACTAGCGCCACAGATACGCAGTATTTT. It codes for CASSLEGTSATDTQYF.

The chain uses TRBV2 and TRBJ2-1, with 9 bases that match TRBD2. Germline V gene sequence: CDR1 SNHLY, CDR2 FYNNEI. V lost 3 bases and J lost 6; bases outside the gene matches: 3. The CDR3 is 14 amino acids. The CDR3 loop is CASSDSGRLNEQFF. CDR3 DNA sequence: TGTGCCAGCAGTGATAGCGGGAGACTCAATGAGCAGTTCTTC.

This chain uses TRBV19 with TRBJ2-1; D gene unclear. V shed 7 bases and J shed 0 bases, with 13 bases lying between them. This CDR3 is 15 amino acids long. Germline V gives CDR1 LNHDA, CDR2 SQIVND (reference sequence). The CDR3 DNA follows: TGTGCCAGTAAGAAGTACCCCGCCTCCTACAATGAGCAGTTCTTC. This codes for CASKKYPASYNEQFF.

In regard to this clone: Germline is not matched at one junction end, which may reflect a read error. In nucleotides, the CDR3 is TGTGCCAGCAGAGAAGACCGGAGCTCCTACAATGAGCAGTTCTTC. It yields the protein CASREDRSSYNEQFF. This chain connects TRBV6-1 to TRBJ2-1, with D hard to call. The CDR3 sequence is 15 residues long. The germline V gene encodes CDR1 MNHNS and CDR2 SASEGT.

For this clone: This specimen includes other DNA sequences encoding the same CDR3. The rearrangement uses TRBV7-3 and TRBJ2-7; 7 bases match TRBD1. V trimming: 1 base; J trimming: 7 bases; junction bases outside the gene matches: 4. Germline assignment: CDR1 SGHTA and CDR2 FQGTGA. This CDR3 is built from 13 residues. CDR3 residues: CASSLSAGGEQYF. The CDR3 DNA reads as TGTGCCAGCAGCTTAAGTGCAGGGGGTGAGCAGTACTTC.

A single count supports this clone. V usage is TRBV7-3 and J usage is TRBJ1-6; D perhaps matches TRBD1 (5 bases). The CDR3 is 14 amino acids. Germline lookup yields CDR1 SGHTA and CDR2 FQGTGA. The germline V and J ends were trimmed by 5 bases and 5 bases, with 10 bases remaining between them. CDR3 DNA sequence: TGTGCCAGCAGCCGGGCAGGGAATAATTCACCCCTCCACTTT. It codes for CASSRAGNNSPLHF.

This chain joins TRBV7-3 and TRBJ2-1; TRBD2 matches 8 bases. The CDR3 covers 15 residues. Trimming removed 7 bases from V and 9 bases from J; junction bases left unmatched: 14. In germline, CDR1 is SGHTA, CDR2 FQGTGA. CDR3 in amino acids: CASNPGGAPIGEQFF. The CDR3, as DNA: TGTGCCAGCAACCCCGGGGGGGCGCCCATAGGTGAGCAGTTCTTC.

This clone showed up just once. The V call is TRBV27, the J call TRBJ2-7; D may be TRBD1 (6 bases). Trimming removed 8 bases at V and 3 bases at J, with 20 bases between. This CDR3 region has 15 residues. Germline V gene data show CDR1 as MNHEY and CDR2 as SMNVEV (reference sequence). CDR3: CASGRGQKVIYEQYF. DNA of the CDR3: TGTGCCAGCGGAAGGGGACAAAAAGTGATCTACGAGCAGTACTTC.

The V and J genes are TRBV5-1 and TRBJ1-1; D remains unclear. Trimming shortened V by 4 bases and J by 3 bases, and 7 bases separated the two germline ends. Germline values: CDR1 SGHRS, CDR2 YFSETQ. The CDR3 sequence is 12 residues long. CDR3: CASSRADTEAFF. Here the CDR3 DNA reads TGCGCCAGCAGCCGGGCTGACACTGAAGCTTTCTTT. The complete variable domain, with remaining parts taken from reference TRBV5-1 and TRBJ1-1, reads KAGVTQTPRYLIKTRGQQVTLSCSPISGHRSVSWYQQTPGQGLQFLFEYFSETQRNKGNFPGRFSGRQFSNSRSEMNVSTLELGDSALYLCASSRADTEAFFGQGTRLTVV.

The CDR3 is CASSFTGTTADTQYF. The CDR3 DNA follows: TGCGCCAGCAGCTTCACCGGGACAACTGCAGATACGCAGTATTTT. The J gene is TRBJ2-3, the V gene TRBV5-1; tentatively, D is TRBD1 (6 bases). V lost 2 bases to trimming and J lost 4 bases, with 14 bases between them. The CDR3 sequence is 15 residues long. Germline CDR1 and CDR2: SGHRS and YFSETQ.

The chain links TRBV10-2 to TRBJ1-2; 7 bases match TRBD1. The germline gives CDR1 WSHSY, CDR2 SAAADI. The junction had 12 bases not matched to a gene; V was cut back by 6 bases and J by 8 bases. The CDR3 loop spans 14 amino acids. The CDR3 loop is CASREGQATTGYTF. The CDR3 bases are TGCGCCAGCAGGGAAGGACAGGCTACAACCGGCTACACCTTC.

The CDR3 protein is CASSVASGSDYNEQFF. The CDR3 nucleotides are TGTGCCAGCAGCGTCGCTAGCGGTAGCGACTACAATGAGCAGTTCTTC. The genes are TRBV9 and TRBJ2-1; 7 bases line up with TRBD2. The CDR3 spans 16 residues. J was trimmed by 3 bases and V by 2 bases; bases with no gene match: 8. Germline V gene sequence: CDR1 SGDLS, CDR2 YYNGEE.

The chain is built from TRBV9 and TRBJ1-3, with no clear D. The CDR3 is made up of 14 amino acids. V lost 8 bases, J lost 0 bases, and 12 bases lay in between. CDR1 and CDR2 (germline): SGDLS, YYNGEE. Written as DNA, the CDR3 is TGTGCCAGTAGGAGGGCCGTCTCTGGAAACACCATATATTTT. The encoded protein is CASRRAVSGNTIYF. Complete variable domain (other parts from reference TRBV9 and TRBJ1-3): DSGVTQTPKHLITATGQRVTLRCSPRSGDLSVYWYQQSLDQGLQFLIQYYNGEERAKGNILERFSAQQFPDLHSELNLSSLELGDSALYFCASRRAVSGNTIYFGEGSWLTVV.

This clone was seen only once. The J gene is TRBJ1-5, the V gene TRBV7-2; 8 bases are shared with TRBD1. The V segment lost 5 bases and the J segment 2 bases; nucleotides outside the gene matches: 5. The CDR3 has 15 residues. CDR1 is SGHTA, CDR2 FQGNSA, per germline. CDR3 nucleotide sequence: TGTGCCAGCAGCCTACTGACAGGGGGCAATCAGCCCCAGCATTTT. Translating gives CASSLLTGGNQPQHF.

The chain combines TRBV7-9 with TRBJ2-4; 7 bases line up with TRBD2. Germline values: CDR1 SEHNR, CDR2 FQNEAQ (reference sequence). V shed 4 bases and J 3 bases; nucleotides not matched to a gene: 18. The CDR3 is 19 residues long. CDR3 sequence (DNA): TGTGCCAGCAGCTGGGGAGGGCCAGACCCGGGGGGTAGCAAAAACATTCAGTACTTC. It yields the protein CASSWGGPDPGGSKNIQYF.

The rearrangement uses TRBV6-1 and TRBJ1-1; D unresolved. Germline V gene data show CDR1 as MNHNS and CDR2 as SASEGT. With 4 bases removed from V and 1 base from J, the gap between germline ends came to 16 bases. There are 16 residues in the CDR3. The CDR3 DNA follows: TGTGCCAGCAGTGGATTCCTTGGGGAGACGAACACTGAAGCTTTCTTT. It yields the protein CASSGFLGETNTEAFF.

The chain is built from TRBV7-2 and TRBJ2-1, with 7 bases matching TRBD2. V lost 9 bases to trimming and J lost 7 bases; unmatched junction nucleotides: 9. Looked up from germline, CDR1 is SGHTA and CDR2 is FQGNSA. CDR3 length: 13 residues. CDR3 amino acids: CASRLAGSNEQFF. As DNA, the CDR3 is TGTGCCAGTAGACTAGCCGGGTCTAATGAGCAGTTCTTC.

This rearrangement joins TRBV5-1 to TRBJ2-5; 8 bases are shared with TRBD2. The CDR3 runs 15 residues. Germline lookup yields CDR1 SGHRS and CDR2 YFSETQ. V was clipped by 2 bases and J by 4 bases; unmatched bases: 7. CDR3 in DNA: TGCGCCAGCAGCTTCGGGACTAGTGGAGGAGAGACCCAGTACTTC. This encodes CASSFGTSGGETQYF.

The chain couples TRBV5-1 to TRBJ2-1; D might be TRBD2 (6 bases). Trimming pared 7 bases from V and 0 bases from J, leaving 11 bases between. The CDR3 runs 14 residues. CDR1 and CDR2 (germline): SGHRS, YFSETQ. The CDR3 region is CASAPGLSYNEQFF. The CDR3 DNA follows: TGCGCCAGCGCCCCGGGACTCTCCTACAATGAGCAGTTCTTC.

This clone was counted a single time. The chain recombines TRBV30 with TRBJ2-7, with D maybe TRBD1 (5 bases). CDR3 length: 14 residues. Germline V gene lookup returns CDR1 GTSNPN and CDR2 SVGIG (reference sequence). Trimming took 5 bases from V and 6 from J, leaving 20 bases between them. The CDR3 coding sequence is TGTGCCTGGGGCAGAAGGACAATCACGGCCGAGCAGTACTTC. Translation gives CAWGRRTITAEQYF.

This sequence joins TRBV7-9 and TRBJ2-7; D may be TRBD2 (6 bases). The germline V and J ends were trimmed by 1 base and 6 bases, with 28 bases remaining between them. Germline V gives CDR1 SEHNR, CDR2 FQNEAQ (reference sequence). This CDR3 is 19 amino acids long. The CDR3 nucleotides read TGTGCCAGCAGCTTAGGGGGTCTAGGGCCCAATTGGGGACTGGCCGAGCAGTACTTC. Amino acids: CASSLGGLGPNWGLAEQYF. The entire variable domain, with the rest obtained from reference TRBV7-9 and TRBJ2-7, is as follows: DTGVSQNPRHKITKRGQNVTFRCDPISEHNRLYWYRQTLGQGPEFLTYFQNEAQLEKSRLLSDRFSAERPKGSFSTLEIQRTEQGDSAMYLCASSLGGLGPNWGLAEQYFGPGTRLTVT.

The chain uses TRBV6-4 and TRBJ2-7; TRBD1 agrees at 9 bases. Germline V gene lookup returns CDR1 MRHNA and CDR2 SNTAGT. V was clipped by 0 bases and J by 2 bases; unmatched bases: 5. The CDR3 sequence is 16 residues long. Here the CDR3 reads CASSDSIGDRAYEQYF. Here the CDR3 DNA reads TGTGCCAGCAGTGACTCGATCGGGGACAGGGCCTACGAGCAGTACTTC.

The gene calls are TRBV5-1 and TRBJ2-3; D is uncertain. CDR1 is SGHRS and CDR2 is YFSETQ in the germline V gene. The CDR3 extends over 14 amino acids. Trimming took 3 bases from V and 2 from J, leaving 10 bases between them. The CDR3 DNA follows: TGCGCCAGCAGCTCAGCCCGTTCCACAGATACGCAGTATTTT. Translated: CASSSARSTDTQYF.

This CDR3 reads CASSYFQGRNYGYTF. The CDR3 nucleotides read TGTGCCAGTAGTTACTTTCAGGGGCGTAACTATGGCTACACCTTC. The chain combines TRBV19 with TRBJ1-2; possible D gene TRBD1, 6 bases. CDR1 is LNHDA, CDR2 SQIVND, per germline (reference sequence). The CDR3 extends over 15 amino acids. V was shortened by 5 bases and J by 1 base, with 14 bases between the two germline ends.

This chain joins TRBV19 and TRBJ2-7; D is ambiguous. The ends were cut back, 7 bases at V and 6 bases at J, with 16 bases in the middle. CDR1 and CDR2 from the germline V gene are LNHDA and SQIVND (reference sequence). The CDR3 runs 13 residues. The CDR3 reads CASTATRSGEQYF. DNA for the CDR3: TGTGCCAGTACCGCGACCCGCTCCGGCGAGCAGTACTTC.

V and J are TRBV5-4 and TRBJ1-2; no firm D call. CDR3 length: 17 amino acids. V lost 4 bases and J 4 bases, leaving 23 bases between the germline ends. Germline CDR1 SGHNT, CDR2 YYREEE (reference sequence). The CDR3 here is CASSPPHPNGRFYGYTF. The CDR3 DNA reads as TGTGCCAGCAGCCCGCCTCACCCGAACGGACGGTTCTATGGCTACACCTTC.

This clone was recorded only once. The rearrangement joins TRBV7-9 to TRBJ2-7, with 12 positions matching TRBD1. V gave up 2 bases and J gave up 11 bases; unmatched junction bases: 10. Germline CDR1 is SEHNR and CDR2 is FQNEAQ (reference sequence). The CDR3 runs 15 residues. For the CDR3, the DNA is TGTGCCAGCAGCTTACCCCGGGACAGGGGGCAAGCGGAGTACTTC. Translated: CASSLPRDRGQAEYF.

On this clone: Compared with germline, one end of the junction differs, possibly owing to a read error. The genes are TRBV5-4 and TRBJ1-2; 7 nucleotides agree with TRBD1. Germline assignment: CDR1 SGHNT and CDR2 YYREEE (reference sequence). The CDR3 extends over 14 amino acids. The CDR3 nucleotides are TGCGCCAGCAGCCAAGTAGGGGGCTACTATGGCTACACCTTC. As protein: CASSQVGGYYGYTF.

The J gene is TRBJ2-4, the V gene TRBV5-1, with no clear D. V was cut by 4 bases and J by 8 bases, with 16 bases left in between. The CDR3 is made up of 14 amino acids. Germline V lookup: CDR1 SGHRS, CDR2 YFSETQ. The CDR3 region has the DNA TGCGCCAGCAGCCCAGCTCAGTCTAGGGACATTCAGTACTTC. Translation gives CASSPAQSRDIQYF. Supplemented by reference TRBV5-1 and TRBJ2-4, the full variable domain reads KAGVTQTPRYLIKTRGQQVTLSCSPISGHRSVSWYQQTPGQGLQFLFEYFSETQRNKGNFPGRFSGRQFSNSRSEMNVSTLELGDSALYLCASSPAQSRDIQYFGAGTRLSVL.

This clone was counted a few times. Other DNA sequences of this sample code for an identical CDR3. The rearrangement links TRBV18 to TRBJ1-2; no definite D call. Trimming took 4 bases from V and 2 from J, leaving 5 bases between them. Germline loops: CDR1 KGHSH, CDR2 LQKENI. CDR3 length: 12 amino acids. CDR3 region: CASSRGNYGYTF. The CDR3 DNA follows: TGTGCCAGCTCACGAGGGAACTATGGCTACACCTTC.